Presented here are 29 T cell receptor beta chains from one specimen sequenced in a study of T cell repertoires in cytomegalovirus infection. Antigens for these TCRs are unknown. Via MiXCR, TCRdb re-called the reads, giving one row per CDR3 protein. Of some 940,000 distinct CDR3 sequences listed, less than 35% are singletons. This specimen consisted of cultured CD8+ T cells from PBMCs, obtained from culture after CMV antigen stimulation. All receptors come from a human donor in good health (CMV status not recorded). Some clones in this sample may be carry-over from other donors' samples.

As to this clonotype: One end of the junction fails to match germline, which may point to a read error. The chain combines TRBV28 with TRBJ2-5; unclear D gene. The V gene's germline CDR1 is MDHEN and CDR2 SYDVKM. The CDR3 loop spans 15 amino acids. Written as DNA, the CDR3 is TGTACCAGCAGTTTAACAGACCCTACTCAAGAGACCCAGTACTTC. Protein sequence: CTSSLTDPTQETQYF.

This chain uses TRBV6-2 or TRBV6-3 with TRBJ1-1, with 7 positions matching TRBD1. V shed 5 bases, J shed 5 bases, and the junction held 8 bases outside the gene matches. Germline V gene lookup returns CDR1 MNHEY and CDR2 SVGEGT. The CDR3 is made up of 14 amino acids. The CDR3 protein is CASSNYRGRTEAFF. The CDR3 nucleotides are TGTGCCAGCAGTAATTACAGGGGTAGGACTGAAGCTTTCTTT.

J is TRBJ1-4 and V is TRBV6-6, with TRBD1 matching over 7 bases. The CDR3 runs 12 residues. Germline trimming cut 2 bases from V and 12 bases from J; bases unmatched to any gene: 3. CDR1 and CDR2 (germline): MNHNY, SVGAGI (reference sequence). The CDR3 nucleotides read TGTGCCAGCAGTTACCCCGACAGGGAACTGTTTTTT. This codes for CASSYPDRELFF.

In DNA form, the CDR3 reads TGTGCCAGCGACAGGTTCGTCTATGGCTACACCTTC. Protein: CASDRFVYGYTF. This chain links TRBV6-1 with TRBJ1-2, with D possibly matching TRBD1 (6 bases). CDR1 is MNHNS and CDR2 is SASEGT in the germline V gene. Trimming pared 8 bases from V and 4 bases from J, leaving 11 bases between. This CDR3 has 12 amino acids.

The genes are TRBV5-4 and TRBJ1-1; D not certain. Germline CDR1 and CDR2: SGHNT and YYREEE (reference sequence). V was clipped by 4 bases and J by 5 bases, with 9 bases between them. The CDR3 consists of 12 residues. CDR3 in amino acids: CASSSGMTEAFF. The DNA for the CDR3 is TGTGCCAGCAGCAGTGGTATGACTGAAGCTTTCTTT.

The CDR3: CASRLTGDSSFYGYTF. The CDR3 DNA reads as TGTGCCAGCAGACTGACAGGGGATTCTTCCTTCTATGGCTACACCTTC. The chain employs TRBV2 and TRBJ1-2; 8 nucleotides agree with TRBD1. V was pared by 6 bases and J by 4 bases, with 13 bases of the junction left unmatched. The CDR3 consists of 16 residues. Germline V lookup: CDR1 SNHLY, CDR2 FYNNEI. Full variable domain (rest looked up from reference TRBV2 and TRBJ1-2): EPEVTQTPSHQVTQMGQEVILRCVPISNHLYFYWYRQILGQKVEFLVSFYNNEISEKSEIFDDQFSVERPDGSNFTLKIRSTKLEDSAMYFCASRLTGDSSFYGYTFGSGTRLTVV.

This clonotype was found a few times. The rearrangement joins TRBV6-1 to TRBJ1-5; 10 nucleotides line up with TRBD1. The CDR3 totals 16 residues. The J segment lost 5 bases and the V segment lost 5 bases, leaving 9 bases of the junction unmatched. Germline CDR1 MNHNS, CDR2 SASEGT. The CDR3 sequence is CASSYLGQGGDQPQHF. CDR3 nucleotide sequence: TGTGCCAGCAGTTATCTAGGACAGGGGGGGGATCAGCCCCAGCATTTT.

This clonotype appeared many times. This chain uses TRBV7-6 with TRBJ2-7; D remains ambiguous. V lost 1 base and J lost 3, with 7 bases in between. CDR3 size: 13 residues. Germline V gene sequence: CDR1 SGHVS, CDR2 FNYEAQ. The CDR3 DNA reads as TGTGCCAGCAGCTTAGATCAACGCTACGAGCAGTACGTC. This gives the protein CASSLDQRYEQYV.

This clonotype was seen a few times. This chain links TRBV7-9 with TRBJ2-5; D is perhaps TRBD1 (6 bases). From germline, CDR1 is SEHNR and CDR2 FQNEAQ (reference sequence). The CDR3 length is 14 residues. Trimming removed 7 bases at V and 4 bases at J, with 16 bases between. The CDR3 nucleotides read TGTGCCAGCAAAACTGACAGGACCCGAGAGACCCAGTACTTC. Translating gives CASKTDRTRETQYF.

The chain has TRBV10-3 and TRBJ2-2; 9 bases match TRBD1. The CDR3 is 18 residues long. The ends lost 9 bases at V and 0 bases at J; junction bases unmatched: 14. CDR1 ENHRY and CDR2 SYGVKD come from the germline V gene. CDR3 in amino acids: CAMKAERTGVPNTGELFF. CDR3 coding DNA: TGTGCCATGAAAGCCGAAAGGACAGGGGTTCCGAACACCGGGGAGCTGTTTTTT.

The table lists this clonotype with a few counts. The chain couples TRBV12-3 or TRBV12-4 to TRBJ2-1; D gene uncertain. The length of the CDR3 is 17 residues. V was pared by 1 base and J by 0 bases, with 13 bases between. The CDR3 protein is CASSLGGAGDSYNEQFF. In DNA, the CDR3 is TGTGCCAGCAGTTTAGGCGGCGCAGGAGACTCCTACAATGAGCAGTTCTTC.

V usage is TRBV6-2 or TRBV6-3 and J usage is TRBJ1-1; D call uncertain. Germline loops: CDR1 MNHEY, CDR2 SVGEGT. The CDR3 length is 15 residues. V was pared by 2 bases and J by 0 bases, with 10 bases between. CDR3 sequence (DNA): TGTGCCAGCAGTTACGTGCCTGGGGTGAACACTGAAGCTTTCTTT. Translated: CASSYVPGVNTEAFF.

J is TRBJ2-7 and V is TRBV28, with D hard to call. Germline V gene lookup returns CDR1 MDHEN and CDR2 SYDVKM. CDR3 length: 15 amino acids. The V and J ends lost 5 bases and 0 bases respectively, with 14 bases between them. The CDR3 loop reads CASSSRVLSSYEQYV. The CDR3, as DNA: TGTGCCAGCAGTAGCCGGGTCCTTAGCTCCTACGAGCAGTACGTC.

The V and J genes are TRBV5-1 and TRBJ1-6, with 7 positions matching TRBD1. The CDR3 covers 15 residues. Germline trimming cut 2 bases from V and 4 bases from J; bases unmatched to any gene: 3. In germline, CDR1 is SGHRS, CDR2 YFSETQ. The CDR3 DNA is TGCGCCAGCAGCTTCGGACAGGAGTATAATTCACCCCTCCACTTT. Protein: CASSFGQEYNSPLHF.

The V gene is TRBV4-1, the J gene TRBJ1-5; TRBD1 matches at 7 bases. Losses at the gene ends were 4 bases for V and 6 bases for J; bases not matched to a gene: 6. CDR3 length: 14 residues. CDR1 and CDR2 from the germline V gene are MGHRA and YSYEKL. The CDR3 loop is CASSLGQRGQPQHF. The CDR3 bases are TGCGCCAGCAGCCTGGGACAGAGAGGTCAGCCCCAGCATTTT.

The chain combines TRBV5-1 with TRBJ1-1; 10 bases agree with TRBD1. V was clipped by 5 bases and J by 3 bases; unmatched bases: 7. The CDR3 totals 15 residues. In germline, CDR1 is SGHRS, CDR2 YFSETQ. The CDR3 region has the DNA TGCGCCAGCAGACGGACAGGGGGGAAGGACACTGAAGCTTTCTTT. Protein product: CASRRTGGKDTEAFF.

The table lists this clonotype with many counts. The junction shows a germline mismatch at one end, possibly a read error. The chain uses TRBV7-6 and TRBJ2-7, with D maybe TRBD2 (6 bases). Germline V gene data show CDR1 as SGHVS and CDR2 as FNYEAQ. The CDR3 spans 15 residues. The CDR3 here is CASSLAAGSSYEQYF. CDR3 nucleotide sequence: TGTGCTAGCAGCTTAGCGGCGGGGAGCTCCTACGAGCAGTACTTC.

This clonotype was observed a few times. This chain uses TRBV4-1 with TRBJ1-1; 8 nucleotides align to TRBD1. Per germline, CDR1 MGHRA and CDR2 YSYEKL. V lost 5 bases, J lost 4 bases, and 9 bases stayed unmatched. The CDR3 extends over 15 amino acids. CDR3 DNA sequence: TGCGCCAGCAGCAACTCGGACAGGGCTTTCACTGAAGCTTTCTTT. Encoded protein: CASSNSDRAFTEAFF.

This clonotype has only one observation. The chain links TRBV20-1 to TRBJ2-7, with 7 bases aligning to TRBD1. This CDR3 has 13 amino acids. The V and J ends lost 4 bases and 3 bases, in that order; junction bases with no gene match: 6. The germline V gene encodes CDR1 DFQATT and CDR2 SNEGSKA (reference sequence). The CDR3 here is CSATGTENYEQYF. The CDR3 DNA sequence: TGCAGTGCTACCGGGACAGAAAACTACGAGCAGTACTTC.

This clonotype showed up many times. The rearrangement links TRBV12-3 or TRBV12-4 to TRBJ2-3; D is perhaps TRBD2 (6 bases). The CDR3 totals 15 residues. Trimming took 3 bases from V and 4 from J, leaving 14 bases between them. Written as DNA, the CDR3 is TGTGCCAGCAGTTTGGGGAGGTCCCCCGCAGATACGCAGTATTTT. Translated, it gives CASSLGRSPADTQYF.

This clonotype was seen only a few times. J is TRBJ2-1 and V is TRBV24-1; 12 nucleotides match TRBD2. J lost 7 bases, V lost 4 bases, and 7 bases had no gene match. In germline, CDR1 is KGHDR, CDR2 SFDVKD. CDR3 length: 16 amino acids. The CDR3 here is CATSDLGLAGFNEQFF. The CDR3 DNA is TGTGCCACCAGTGACCTAGGACTAGCGGGGTTTAATGAGCAGTTCTTC.

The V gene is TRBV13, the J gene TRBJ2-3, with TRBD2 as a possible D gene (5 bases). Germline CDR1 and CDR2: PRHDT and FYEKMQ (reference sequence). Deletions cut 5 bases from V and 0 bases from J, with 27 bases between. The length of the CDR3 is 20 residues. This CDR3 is CASSSREGLLDFLSTDTQYF. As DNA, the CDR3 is TGTGCCAGCAGCAGTCGAGAGGGCCTTCTGGACTTCCTTAGCACAGATACGCAGTATTTT.

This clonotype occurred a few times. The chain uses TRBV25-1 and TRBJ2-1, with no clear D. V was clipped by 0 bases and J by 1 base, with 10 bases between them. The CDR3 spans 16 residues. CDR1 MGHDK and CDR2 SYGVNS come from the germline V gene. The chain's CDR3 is CASSEYPGDSYNEQFF. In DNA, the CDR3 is TGTGCCAGCAGTGAATACCCAGGTGATTCCTACAATGAGCAGTTCTTC.

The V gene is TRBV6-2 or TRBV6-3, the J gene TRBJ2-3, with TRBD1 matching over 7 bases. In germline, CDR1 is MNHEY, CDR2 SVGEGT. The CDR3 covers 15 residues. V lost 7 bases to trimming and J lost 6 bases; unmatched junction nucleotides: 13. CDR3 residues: CASTRIGGRDDTQYF. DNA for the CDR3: TGTGCCAGCACCCGGATAGGGGGCAGGGACGATACGCAGTATTTT.

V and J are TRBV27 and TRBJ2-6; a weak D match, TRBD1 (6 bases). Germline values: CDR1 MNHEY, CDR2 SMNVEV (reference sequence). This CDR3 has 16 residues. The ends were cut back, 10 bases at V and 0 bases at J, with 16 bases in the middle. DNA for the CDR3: TGTGCCAACTCGTTGGGGGCGAGCTCTGGGGCCAACGTCCTGACTTTC. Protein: CANSLGASSGANVLTF.

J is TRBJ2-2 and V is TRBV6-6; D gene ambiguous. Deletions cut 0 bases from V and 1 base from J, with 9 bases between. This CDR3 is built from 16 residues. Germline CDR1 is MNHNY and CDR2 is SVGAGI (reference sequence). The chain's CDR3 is CASSYSGSLNTGELFF. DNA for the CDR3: TGTGCCAGCAGTTACTCAGGGTCCCTGAACACCGGGGAGCTGTTTTTT.

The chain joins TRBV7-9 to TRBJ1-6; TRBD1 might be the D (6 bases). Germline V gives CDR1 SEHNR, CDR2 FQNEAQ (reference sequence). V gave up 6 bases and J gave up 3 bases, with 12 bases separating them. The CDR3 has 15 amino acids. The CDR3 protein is CASRGGALYNSPLHF. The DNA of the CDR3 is TGTGCCAGCAGAGGGGGGGCCCTCTATAATTCACCCCTCCACTTT.

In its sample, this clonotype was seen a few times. CDR3 in DNA: TGTGCCAGTAGTATAGTAGGGAATCAGCCCCAGCATTTT. Protein product: CASSIVGNQPQHF. V and J are TRBV19 and TRBJ1-5, with D unresolved. Trimming took 1 base from V and 4 from J, leaving 5 bases between them. Germline V gene data show CDR1 as LNHDA and CDR2 as SQIVND (reference sequence). The CDR3 length is 13 residues.

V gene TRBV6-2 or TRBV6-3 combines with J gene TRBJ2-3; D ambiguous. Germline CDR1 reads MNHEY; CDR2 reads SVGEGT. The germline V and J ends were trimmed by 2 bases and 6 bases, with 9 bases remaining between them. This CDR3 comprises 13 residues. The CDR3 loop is CASSYQERDTQYF. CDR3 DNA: TGTGCCAGCAGTTACCAGGAGAGGGATACGCAGTATTTT.